These 25 T cell receptor beta chains were sequenced from one sample in a study of OX40 agonist ivuxolimab in advanced cancers. The protocol was immunoSEQ multiplex PCR, while the TCRdb copy is restricted to in-frame clones and leaves out a portion. Among 39,000 or so clones listed, around 90% were seen once. The sequencing here drew on CD4+ or CD8+ T cells sorted from blood, taken in a trial of the OX40 agonist ivuxolimab. The receptor set was obtained from an adult with an advanced solid tumor such as melanoma, head and neck, liver or kidney cancer.

This chain joins TRBV4-1 and TRBJ2-7; no clear D gene. CDR1 and CDR2 from the germline V gene are MGHRA and YSYEKL. This CDR3 region has 13 residues. V was trimmed by 1 base and J by 5 bases, leaving 9 bases between them. The CDR3 DNA reads as TGCGCCAGCAGCCAAGCGGCCAGTAACGAGCAGTACTTC. Its protein product is CASSQAASNEQYF.

V is TRBV27 and J is TRBJ2-7; D might be TRBD2 (5 bases). The length of the CDR3 is 13 residues. Between the trimmed V and J ends, which lost 5 bases and 12 bases, there was a span of 20 bases. Germline V gene lookup returns CDR1 MNHEY and CDR2 SMNVEV (reference sequence). Here the CDR3 reads CASSPAGAWGRYF. In DNA, the CDR3 is TGTGCCAGCAGTCCTGCGGGCGCTTGGGGTCGGTACTTC.

The chain is built from TRBV6-6 and TRBJ1-4, with 7 positions matching TRBD1. CDR3 size: 15 residues. The germline V gene encodes CDR1 MNHNY and CDR2 SVGAGI (reference sequence). The V segment lost 2 bases and the J segment 8 bases; nucleotides outside the gene matches: 8. CDR3 residues: CASSYVAGGKEKLFF. In nucleotides, the CDR3 is TGTGCCAGCAGTTACGTGGCAGGGGGGAAAGAAAAACTGTTTTTT.

This clone appeared once. The rearrangement uses TRBV6-1 and TRBJ2-7; maybe TRBD1 (5 bases). This CDR3 comprises 15 residues. Germline assignment: CDR1 MNHNS and CDR2 SASEGT. Trimming pared 1 base from V and 0 bases from J, leaving 10 bases between. CDR3 coding DNA: TGTGCCAGCAGTGAAGTGGGGCTAAGCTCCTACGAGCAGTACTTC. This gives the protein CASSEVGLSSYEQYF.

This rearrangement joins TRBV19 to TRBJ2-7; D may be TRBD1 or TRBD2 (6 bases each). The V and J ends lost 1 base and 1 base respectively, with 14 bases between them. Germline loops: CDR1 LNHDA, CDR2 SQIVND (reference sequence). CDR3 size: 16 residues. CDR3 DNA: TGTGCCAGTAGTATAGGGTCCGGGGGCAGATCCTACGAGCAGTACTTC. The encoded protein is CASSIGSGGRSYEQYF.

This sequence joins TRBV11-2 and TRBJ2-5; tentatively, D is TRBD2 (6 bases). With 2 bases removed from V and 5 bases from J, the gap between germline ends came to 15 bases. Germline CDR1 reads SGHAT; CDR2 reads FQNNGV. The CDR3 is 15 amino acids. The CDR3 DNA follows: TGTGCCAGCAGCTTATCCGGGACGGGGGTGGAGACCCAGTACTTC. This translates into CASSLSGTGVETQYF.

This chain joins TRBV6-1 and TRBJ2-7; possible D gene TRBD2, 5 bases. The CDR3 sequence is 12 residues long. The V and J ends lost 6 bases and 5 bases respectively, with 11 bases between them. The V gene's germline CDR1 is MNHNS and CDR2 SASEGT. The CDR3 region is CASRPPGNEQYF. The CDR3 DNA reads TGTGCCAGCAGGCCCCCCGGGAACGAGCAGTACTTC.

The chain recombines TRBV7-3 with TRBJ2-2; the D gene is possibly TRBD1 (6 bases). The V end was cut by 2 bases, the J end by 6 bases, with 16 bases between. Looked up from germline, CDR1 is SGHTA and CDR2 is FQGTGA. This CDR3 has 16 amino acids. The CDR3 region has the DNA TGTGCCAGCAGCTTACAGGGGCAAGTTTGGGCCGGGGAGCTGTTTTTT. Amino acid sequence: CASSLQGQVWAGELFF.

The chain uses TRBV14 and TRBJ2-5, with TRBD1 matching over 7 bases. V trimming: 7 bases; J trimming: 2 bases; junction bases outside the gene matches: 1. In germline, CDR1 is SGHDN, CDR2 FVKESK. The length of the CDR3 is 12 residues. The CDR3 sequence is CASMTGQETQYF. In DNA form, the CDR3 reads TGTGCCAGCATGACAGGGCAAGAGACCCAGTACTTC. The whole variable domain, filled in from reference TRBV14 and TRBJ2-5, reads EAGVTQFPSHSVIEKGQTVTLRCDPISGHDNLYWYRRVMGKEIKFLLHFVKESKQDESGMPNNRFLAERTGGTYSTLKVQPAELEDSGVYFCASMTGQETQYFGPGTRLLVL.

To note about this clone: At one end, the junction sequence differs from germline, possibly due to a read error. The genes are TRBV7-7 and TRBJ2-1; a possible D gene is TRBD2 (6 bases). The germline gives CDR1 SSHAT, CDR2 FNYEAQ (reference sequence). The CDR3 contains 13 residues. Here the CDR3 reads CASSSGVSNEQFF. The CDR3 nucleotides are TGTGCTAGCAGCTCGGGGGTTAGTAATGAGCAGTTCTTC.

The chain employs TRBV28 and TRBJ2-7, with 7 bases identical to TRBD1. Germline V CDR1 and CDR2: MDHEN, SYDVKM. The V and J ends lost 7 bases and 3 bases, in that order; junction bases with no gene match: 6. The CDR3 contains 13 residues. In DNA, the CDR3 is TGTGCCAGCACCTGGGGACAGAACTACGAGCAGTACTTC. Protein sequence: CASTWGQNYEQYF.

This chain connects TRBV15 to TRBJ1-2; D unresolved. This CDR3 is 16 amino acids long. Trimming removed 2 bases from V and 0 bases from J, with 13 bases in between. Germline V gives CDR1 LNHNV, CDR2 YYDKDF (reference sequence). CDR3 nucleotide sequence: TGTGCCACCAGCAGAAGCCTGGGATCAGCTAACTATGGCTACACCTTC. Encoded protein: CATSRSLGSANYGYTF.

J is TRBJ2-1 and V is TRBV7-9; 12 bases match TRBD2. Germline trimming cut 2 bases from V and 8 bases from J; bases unmatched to any gene: 13. CDR1 is SEHNR, CDR2 FQNEAQ, per germline (reference sequence). The CDR3 loop spans 18 amino acids. The CDR3 sequence is CASSLPVLTSGSLDEQFF. DNA of the CDR3: TGTGCCAGCAGCTTACCGGTCCTGACTAGCGGGAGTCTCGATGAGCAGTTCTTC.

This clone has just one count. J is TRBJ2-1 and V is TRBV19, with 10 nucleotides matching TRBD2. With V trimmed by 6 bases and J by 4 bases, 6 bases remained unmatched. CDR1 and CDR2 from the germline V gene are LNHDA and SQIVND (reference sequence). CDR3 length: 15 amino acids. The chain's CDR3 is CASSASGGNYNEQFF. CDR3 DNA: TGTGCCAGTAGCGCTAGCGGGGGAAATTACAATGAGCAGTTCTTC.

This clone has a single count. The chain uses TRBV20-1 and TRBJ2-1; D unresolved. The CDR3 has 11 amino acids. The germline V gene has CDR1 DFQATT and CDR2 SNEGSKA (reference sequence). Trimming removed 3 bases from V and 6 bases from J, with 6 bases in between. The CDR3 spells CSASTVNEQFF. The CDR3 DNA reads as TGCAGTGCTAGCACGGTCAATGAGCAGTTCTTC.

The chain carries TRBV27 and TRBJ2-1, with 7 bases that match TRBD1. This CDR3 region has 12 residues. V lost 8 bases and J lost 7; bases outside the gene matches: 5. Looked up from germline, CDR1 is MNHEY and CDR2 is SMNVEV (reference sequence). The CDR3 here is CASGTVRNEQFF. The CDR3 DNA sequence: TGTGCCAGCGGGACAGTTAGGAATGAGCAGTTCTTC.

The V and J genes are TRBV28 and TRBJ1-5; tentatively, D is TRBD1 (6 bases). The CDR3 covers 13 residues. The germline CDR1 and CDR2 sequences are MDHEN and SYDVKM. The germline V and J ends were trimmed by 11 bases and 5 bases, with 16 bases remaining between them. CDR3 nucleotides: TGTGCCGGGAGAACAGGGTCCTATCAGCCCCAGCATTTT. Its translation is CAGRTGSYQPQHF.

V gene TRBV7-2 combines with J gene TRBJ2-7; D remains unclear. This CDR3 contains 15 residues. Trimming removed 5 bases from V and 3 bases from J, with 17 bases in between. Looked up from germline, CDR1 is SGHTA and CDR2 is FQGNSA. CDR3 sequence reads: CASSELKVVDYEQYF. DNA for the CDR3: TGTGCCAGCAGCGAACTAAAGGTGGTGGACTACGAGCAGTACTTC.

This chain joins TRBV5-4 and TRBJ2-5; D is unclear. This CDR3 spans 14 amino acids. The V gene's germline CDR1 is SGHNT and CDR2 YYREEE (reference sequence). Trimming removed 0 bases from V and 3 bases from J, with 9 bases in between. DNA of the CDR3: TGTGCCAGCAGCTTGGGACAAAACGAAGAGACCCAGTACTTC. Encoded protein: CASSLGQNEETQYF.

V is TRBV29-1 and J is TRBJ2-7; a weak D match, TRBD1 (5 bases). CDR3 length: 13 amino acids. The germline V gene encodes CDR1 SQVTM and CDR2 ANQGSEA. With 1 base removed from V and 6 bases from J, the gap between germline ends came to 13 bases. The CDR3 here is CSVEVEQAGEQYF. CDR3 DNA sequence: TGCAGCGTTGAAGTGGAACAGGCCGGCGAGCAGTACTTC.

V gene TRBV4-1 combines with J gene TRBJ1-1; D may be TRBD1 (5 bases). The germline gives CDR1 MGHRA, CDR2 YSYEKL. V lost 4 bases, J lost 3 bases, and 12 bases lay in between. The CDR3 is 14 amino acids. The CDR3 DNA sequence: TGCGCCAGCAGCCCAGGGAGGTGGGACACTGAAGCTTTCTTT. Protein: CASSPGRWDTEAFF.

The CDR3 region has the DNA TGTGCCAGCAGTTTGAGGACCGGAACCTACGAGCAGTACTTC. Its translation: CASSLRTGTYEQYF. The rearrangement links TRBV27 to TRBJ2-7, with D uncertain. This CDR3 spans 14 amino acids. Germline V gives CDR1 MNHEY, CDR2 SMNVEV (reference sequence). V shed 3 bases and J shed 2 bases, with 11 bases lying between them.

This clone appeared once. This chain connects TRBV2 to TRBJ2-7; TRBD2 matches 8 bases. Losses at the gene ends were 6 bases for V and 0 bases for J; bases not matched to a gene: 1. The CDR3 has 13 residues. Per the germline V gene, CDR1 is SNHLY and CDR2 is FYNNEI. DNA for the CDR3: TGTGCCAGCAGGGGACTAGTCTCCTACGAGCAGTACTTC. It yields the protein CASRGLVSYEQYF.

The gene calls are TRBV2 and TRBJ1-2, with 8 bases that match TRBD1. Germline V gene data show CDR1 as SNHLY and CDR2 as FYNNEI. The J segment lost 7 bases and the V segment lost 8 bases, leaving 9 bases of the junction unmatched. This CDR3 comprises 13 residues. The CDR3 nucleotides read TGTGCCAGCGGCGGACAGGGAGGCTTTGGCTACACCTTC. Translation gives CASGGQGGFGYTF. Full variable domain (outside the CDR3, taken from reference TRBV2 and TRBJ1-2): EPEVTQTPSHQVTQMGQEVILRCVPISNHLYFYWYRQILGQKVEFLVSFYNNEISEKSEIFDDQFSVERPDGSNFTLKIRSTKLEDSAMYFCASGGQGGFGYTFGSGTRLTVV.

This chain connects TRBV9 to TRBJ1-2; no clear D gene. This CDR3 contains 14 residues. CDR1 SGDLS and CDR2 YYNGEE come from the germline V gene. V was clipped by 0 bases and J by 0 bases, with 6 bases between them. CDR3 sequence: CASSVGYTNYGYTF. In DNA form, the CDR3 reads TGTGCCAGCAGCGTAGGATATACTAACTATGGCTACACCTTC.